Below, 5 T cell receptor beta chains from the same sample are listed, as sequenced in a study of T cell repertoires in aging, cancer and after chemotherapy. Rearranged V-D-J TRB sequences were amplified with a mixed TRB-A/B primer pool. TCRdb reprocessed the multiplex PCR reads with MiXCR, giving one entry per CDR3 protein. Among about 6,000 distinct CDR3 sequences, roughly 25% were seen once, and the ten largest hold 9.7%. The template was genomic DNA from peripheral blood, not RNA. The sequencing sample was made of blood. The receptors come from a human donor in good health.

In this sample, this clonotype is medium-sized. V is TRBV7-3 and J is TRBJ2-1; 11 bases map to TRBD2. In germline, CDR1 is SGHTA, CDR2 FQGTGA. V shed 3 bases and J 4 bases; nucleotides not matched to a gene: 5. The CDR3 spans 16 residues. The CDR3 DNA follows: TGTGCCAGCAGCTTGAGTCTAGCGGGGGGTTACAATGAGCAGTTCTTC. This translates into CASSLSLAGGYNEQFF.

This clonotype was counted a single time. This sequence joins TRBV3-1 and TRBJ2-7; 10 positions agree with TRBD2. This CDR3 has 14 amino acids. V trimming: 6 bases; J trimming: 0 bases; junction bases outside the gene matches: 2. Per germline, CDR1 LGHDT and CDR2 YNNKEL (reference sequence). The CDR3: CASSGTSDSYEQYF. The CDR3 nucleotides read TGTGCCAGCAGTGGGACTAGCGACTCCTACGAGCAGTACTTC.

This clonotype was counted many times. This chain links TRBV6-6 with TRBJ1-3; perhaps TRBD1 as D (6 bases). Germline V gives CDR1 MNHNY, CDR2 SVGAGI (reference sequence). The V gene lost 3 bases and the J gene lost 4 bases, with 16 bases spanning the gap. The CDR3 length is 16 residues. The CDR3 coding sequence is TGTGCCAGCAGTTATGCCCCCGAAGGGGGGGGAAACACCATATATTTT. Translating it yields CASSYAPEGGGNTIYF.

In its sample, this clonotype was seen a few times. V is TRBV9 and J is TRBJ1-1, with D perhaps matching TRBD1 (5 bases). The V end was cut by 0 bases, the J end by 3 bases, with 6 bases between. The CDR3 is made up of 13 amino acids. Germline values: CDR1 SGDLS, CDR2 YYNGEE. The CDR3 nucleotides are TGTGCCAGCAGCGTAGAAGGGGACACTGAAGCTTTCTTT. This translates into CASSVEGDTEAFF.

This clonotype ranks as medium-sized. The J gene is TRBJ1-2, the V gene TRBV28, with TRBD1 as a possible D gene (6 bases). The ends were cut back, 5 bases at V and 4 bases at J, with 11 bases in the middle. The V gene's germline CDR1 is MDHEN and CDR2 SYDVKM. This CDR3 spans 13 amino acids. CDR3 region: CASSRTAIYGYTF. The CDR3 DNA follows: TGTGCCAGCAGTCGGACAGCTATCTATGGCTACACCTTC.